The 26 T cell receptor beta chains in this list originate from one sample, sequenced in a study of OX40 agonist ivuxolimab in advanced cancers. Profiling relied on immunoSEQ multiplex PCR, and the TCRdb table lists in-frame clones only, not all of them. This sample has 75,000 to 95,000 clones, with roughly nine tenths found just once. The sample here was CD4+ or CD8+ T cells sorted from blood, taken in a trial of the OX40 agonist ivuxolimab. All receptors derive from an adult with an advanced solid tumor such as melanoma, head and neck, liver or kidney cancer.

V is TRBV10-1 and J is TRBJ2-5; 13 positions match TRBD2. The CDR3 consists of 18 residues. The ends lost 2 bases at V and 5 bases at J; junction bases unmatched: 11. The V gene's germline CDR1 is WNHNN and CDR2 SYGVQD (reference sequence). The CDR3 reads CASSEPGLAGATGETQYF. In DNA form, the CDR3 reads TGCGCCAGCAGTGAGCCCGGACTAGCGGGGGCCACGGGGGAGACCCAGTACTTC.

In this sample, this clone turned up a few times. The rearrangement uses TRBV7-6 and TRBJ1-2, with D possibly TRBD1 on 5 matching bases. There are 13 residues in the CDR3. CDR1 is SGHVS, CDR2 FNYEAQ, per germline. V dropped 4 bases and J dropped 7 bases, with 13 bases sitting between them. The CDR3 DNA follows: TGTGCCAGCAGCTCCGTGGGGGGAAGTGGCTACACCTTC. Residues: CASSSVGGSGYTF.

The CDR3 sequence: CASSFGQGANVLTF. In DNA, the CDR3 is TGTGCCAGCAGCTTCGGACAGGGGGCCAACGTCCTGACTTTC. This chain uses TRBV7-8 with TRBJ2-6, with a tentative D call TRBD1 (6 bases). Germline V gene sequence: CDR1 SGHVS, CDR2 FQNEAQ. The V gene lost 3 bases and the J gene lost 4 bases, with 7 bases spanning the gap. The CDR3 totals 14 residues.

The J gene is TRBJ2-6, the V gene TRBV5-4; D remains ambiguous. CDR3 length equals 16 residues. Trimming left V 7 bases short and J 4 bases short, with 18 bases between. CDR1 is SGHNT, CDR2 YYREEE, per germline (reference sequence). CDR3 sequence (DNA): TGTGCCAGCTCCCTACCCCGTGGCCTCGGGGCCAACGTCCTGACTTTC. Protein product: CASSLPRGLGANVLTF.

The gene calls are TRBV6-6 and TRBJ2-1, with 8 positions matching TRBD2. The length of the CDR3 is 15 residues. Germline V gene data show CDR1 as MNHNY and CDR2 as SVGAGI (reference sequence). V was pared by 11 bases and J by 10 bases, with 19 bases of the junction left unmatched. As DNA, the CDR3 is TGTGCCGCTTCTCTCGGGGCGGGAGGTCCAATAGAGCAGTTCTTC. This translates into CAASLGAGGPIEQFF.

This clone is a singleton in its sample. The chain recombines TRBV29-1 with TRBJ2-1; tentatively, D is TRBD1 (7 bases). Germline-derived CDR1 and CDR2 are SQVTM and ANQGSEA. This CDR3 is built from 13 residues. The ends were cut back, 3 bases at V and 5 bases at J, with 11 bases in the middle. This CDR3 is CSVERDSNNEQFF. As DNA, the CDR3 is TGCAGCGTTGAGCGGGACAGTAACAATGAGCAGTTCTTC.

V usage is TRBV19 and J usage is TRBJ2-7; TRBD2 is a possible D gene (5 bases). The length of the CDR3 is 14 residues. The V gene's germline CDR1 is LNHDA and CDR2 SQIVND (reference sequence). V gave up 4 bases and J gave up 3 bases, with 13 bases separating them. The CDR3 reads CASSTRVGVYEQYF. The DNA for the CDR3 is TGTGCCAGTAGTACCCGGGTGGGAGTCTACGAGCAGTACTTC. Complete variable domain (other parts from reference TRBV19 and TRBJ2-7): DGGITQSPKYLFRKEGQNVTLSCEQNLNHDAMYWYRQDPGQGLRLIYYSQIVNDFQKGDIAEGYSVSREKKESFPLTVTSAQKNPTAFYLCASSTRVGVYEQYFGPGTRLTVT.

V and J are TRBV6-6 and TRBJ2-7; D ambiguous. The ends were cut back, 3 bases at V and 5 bases at J, with 14 bases in the middle. This CDR3 is built from 14 residues. CDR1 is MNHNY and CDR2 is SVGAGI in the germline V gene (reference sequence). This CDR3 is CASSYMKKRDEQYF. Here the CDR3 DNA reads TGTGCCAGCAGTTATATGAAGAAGCGCGACGAGCAGTACTTC.

The genes are TRBV5-4 and TRBJ1-5, with D uncertain. This CDR3 spans 15 amino acids. Trimming removed 0 bases from V and 2 bases from J, with 9 bases in between. Germline CDR1 is SGHNT and CDR2 is YYREEE (reference sequence). As DNA, the CDR3 is TGTGCCAGCAGCTTGGGAGGGTTTGGCAATCAGCCCCAGCATTTT. It codes for CASSLGGFGNQPQHF.

This rearrangement joins TRBV27 to TRBJ2-4; TRBD2 agrees at 8 bases. Germline values: CDR1 MNHEY, CDR2 SMNVEV (reference sequence). The CDR3 is 15 amino acids. The J segment lost 7 bases and the V segment lost 6 bases, leaving 11 bases of the junction unmatched. CDR3 sequence: CASSPGLAGRNIQYF. CDR3 bases: TGTGCCAGCAGCCCTGGACTAGCCGGGAGGAACATTCAGTACTTC.

The rearrangement joins TRBV5-1 to TRBJ2-3, with D possibly being TRBD2 (5 bases). The CDR3 runs to 16 residues. Per the germline V gene, CDR1 is SGHRS and CDR2 is YFSETQ. V was cut by 0 bases and J by 3 bases, with 14 bases left in between. CDR3 sequence reads: CASSLGVDSNTDTQYF. The CDR3, as DNA: TGCGCCAGCAGCTTGGGGGTGGACTCGAATACAGATACGCAGTATTTT.

This rearrangement joins TRBV28 to TRBJ2-1; 9 bases line up with TRBD2. Trimming at V came to 6 bases and at J to 4 bases, leaving 7 bases not matched to a gene. The CDR3 covers 15 residues. Germline assignment: CDR1 MDHEN and CDR2 SYDVKM. CDR3 nucleotides: TGTGCCAGCAGCCTCCCTAGCGGGAATTACAATGAGCAGTTCTTC. Residues: CASSLPSGNYNEQFF.

The rearrangement uses TRBV5-4 and TRBJ2-7, with TRBD2 matching 9 bases. This CDR3 has 15 residues. CDR1 is SGHNT, CDR2 YYREEE, per germline (reference sequence). V shed 1 base, J shed 1 base, and the junction held 3 bases outside the gene matches. CDR3 region: CASSLKREASYEQYF. CDR3 DNA sequence: TGTGCCAGCAGCTTGAAGCGGGAGGCATCCTACGAGCAGTACTTC.

The V and J genes are TRBV21-1 and TRBJ2-7. TRBV21-1 is marked as a pseudogene. CDR3 length: 13 residues. In DNA, the CDR3 is TGTGCCAGCAGCAAAATGGCTTGGGGGATAGGGTACTTC. It encodes CASSKMAWGIGYF.

This sequence joins TRBV11-3 and TRBJ2-1; tentatively, D is TRBD1 (6 bases). CDR1 is SGHNT, CDR2 YENEEA, per germline. The CDR3 totals 13 residues. The V gene lost 5 bases and the J gene lost 7 bases, with 12 bases spanning the gap. CDR3 in amino acids: CASSRVRGNEQFF. The DNA of the CDR3 is TGTGCCAGCAGCAGAGTCAGGGGAAATGAGCAGTTCTTC.

The J gene is TRBJ2-7, the V gene TRBV2, with 8 bases matching TRBD2. V was pared by 3 bases and J by 1 base, with 5 bases of the junction left unmatched. Per the germline V gene, CDR1 is SNHLY and CDR2 is FYNNEI. CDR3 length: 15 amino acids. CDR3 bases: TGTGCCAGCAGTGATGGCGCGGGGGGTTCCTACGAGCAGTACTTC. Translating gives CASSDGAGGSYEQYF.

This chain links TRBV10-3 with TRBJ1-1; a possible D gene is TRBD1 (6 bases). Germline lookup yields CDR1 ENHRY and CDR2 SYGVKD. This CDR3 spans 13 amino acids. V was shortened by 6 bases and J by 1 base, with 9 bases between the two germline ends. CDR3 sequence reads: CAISRQANTEAFF. DNA of the CDR3: TGTGCCATCAGCCGACAGGCGAACACTGAAGCTTTCTTT.

This rearrangement joins TRBV6-4 to TRBJ1-1; 8 bases align to TRBD1. This CDR3 has 12 residues. CDR1 is MRHNA and CDR2 is SNTAGT in the germline V gene. Germline trimming cut 2 bases from V and 8 bases from J; bases unmatched to any gene: 1. The CDR3 spells CASSDGDREAFF. The CDR3 DNA sequence: TGTGCCAGCAGTGACGGGGACAGGGAAGCTTTCTTT.

J is TRBJ2-5 and V is TRBV5-1, with D perhaps TRBD1 or TRBD2 (6 bases each). CDR3 length equals 14 residues. Trimming shortened V by 2 bases and J by 3 bases, and 11 bases separated the two germline ends. The germline CDR1 and CDR2 sequences are SGHRS and YFSETQ. The CDR3 sequence is CASSFDGGEETQYF. CDR3 DNA sequence: TGCGCCAGCAGCTTTGACGGGGGCGAAGAGACCCAGTACTTC.

This clone was seen just once. The chain employs TRBV5-1 and TRBJ2-2, with D tentatively TRBD1 (6 bases). This CDR3 is built from 15 residues. Germline V CDR1 and CDR2: SGHRS, YFSETQ. The germline V and J ends were trimmed by 4 bases and 5 bases, with 15 bases remaining between them. CDR3 sequence reads: CASSQDSLRTGELFF. The CDR3 DNA follows: TGCGCCAGCAGCCAGGACAGTCTCAGGACCGGGGAGCTGTTTTTT.

The gene calls are TRBV11-3 and TRBJ2-3; D gene ambiguous. V was trimmed by 5 bases and J by 1 base, leaving 13 bases between them. The CDR3 spans 15 residues. From germline, CDR1 is SGHNT and CDR2 YENEEA. CDR3 coding DNA: TGTGCCAGCAGCCATGGCTTCAGCGGCACAGATACGCAGTATTTT. Protein: CASSHGFSGTDTQYF.

The rearrangement links TRBV6-5 to TRBJ1-2; weak D call: TRBD1 (5 bases). This CDR3 has 14 residues. Germline CDR1 and CDR2: MNHEY and SVGAGI. Between the trimmed V and J ends, which lost 7 bases and 8 bases, there was a span of 20 bases. CDR3 amino acids: CASTHGRQRQGYTF. Here the CDR3 DNA reads TGTGCCAGCACCCACGGGCGACAGCGTCAGGGCTACACCTTC.

The CDR3 DNA reads TGTGCCAGCTCACCACCGTCCGCAGCCCCTGGGCCTGGCTACACCTTC. Translating it yields CASSPPSAAPGPGYTF. This chain uses TRBV18 with TRBJ1-2, with D unclear. V shed 0 bases and J shed 7 bases, with 18 bases lying between them. The CDR3 has 16 amino acids. Germline-derived CDR1 and CDR2 are KGHSH and LQKENI.

The rearrangement joins TRBV19 to TRBJ2-3; D is perhaps TRBD1 (6 bases). The CDR3 length is 17 residues. V shed 7 bases and J shed 0 bases, with 20 bases lying between them. CDR1 is LNHDA and CDR2 is SQIVND in the germline V gene (reference sequence). The CDR3 DNA reads TGTGCCAGTATCAGGACAGCTAGTGCCTCTAGCACAGATACGCAGTATTTT. Encoded protein: CASIRTASASSTDTQYF.

Worth noting for this clone: Compared with germline, one end of the junction differs, possibly owing to a read error. V and J are TRBV5-4 and TRBJ1-2; D uncertain. The CDR3 spans 14 residues. Per the germline V gene, CDR1 is SGHNT and CDR2 is YYREEE (reference sequence). The CDR3 DNA sequence: TGTGCCAGCAGTTTGGAGGTGCTCGGTCATGGCTACACCTTC. Translating it yields CASSLEVLGHGYTF.

A remark on this clone: The germline gene is not matched at one end of the junction; a read error may be the cause. This specimen includes other DNA sequences encoding the same CDR3. CDR3 bases: TGTGCTAGCAGCTTGGACAGGAACACTGAAGCTTTCTTT. Translation: CASSLDRNTEAFF. V and J are TRBV7-7 and TRBJ1-1, with D possibly TRBD1 on 6 matching bases. Germline CDR1 and CDR2: SSHAT and FNYEAQ (reference sequence). CDR3 length equals 13 residues.